Following are 10 T cell receptor beta chains from one sample sequenced in a study of control samples from healthy donors and cancer patients (dated by TCRdb to about 2020). Library preparation was by the immunoSEQ multiplex PCR assay. Imported from immuneACCESS, the table was reduced by TCRdb to in-frame sequences with V and J called. These copies leave out some clones; in studies compared against another copy, an unresolved V gene accounts for under half, and the cause of the remainder is not known. The sample includes about 90,000 clones, with about nine tenths observed a single time. The ten largest clones capture more than 3.5% of the sample. The specimen sequenced was blood. Source of these receptors: a woman younger than 30 in good health.

The CDR3 bases are TGCAGCGTTACGGATGGCTACACCTTC. The encoded protein is CSVTDGYTF. This chain uses TRBV29-1 with TRBJ1-2; D is ambiguous. Germline assignment: CDR1 SQVTM and CDR2 ANQGSEA. CDR3 length equals 9 residues. The ends were cut back, 5 bases at V and 6 bases at J, with 4 bases in the middle.

This sequence joins TRBV6-5 and TRBJ1-2, with a tentative D call TRBD1 (5 bases). Germline V CDR1 and CDR2: MNHEY, SVGAGI. The germline V and J ends were trimmed by 11 bases and 1 base, with 20 bases remaining between them. This CDR3 spans 15 amino acids. CDR3 nucleotide sequence: TGTGCCGCAGGAGGGACGGCAGCACTTAACTATGGCTACACCTTC. Protein: CAAGGTAALNYGYTF.

The genes are TRBV10-1 and TRBJ1-2; the match to TRBD1 covers 8 bases. The CDR3 runs 14 residues. V lost 7 bases to trimming and J lost 3 bases; unmatched junction nucleotides: 7. Germline V gene sequence: CDR1 WNHNN, CDR2 SYGVQD (reference sequence). The CDR3 coding sequence is TGCGCCAGCAAGCCCGGGACAGGACACTATGGCTACACCTTC. Its translation: CASKPGTGHYGYTF.

The CDR3 DNA follows: TGTGCCAGCACCCCAGGGTTGGACTATGGCTACACCTTC. Encoded protein: CASTPGLDYGYTF. The chain employs TRBV9 and TRBJ1-2; D may be TRBD1 (5 bases). V lost 6 bases and J lost 3, with 12 bases in between. The CDR3 spans 13 residues. CDR1 and CDR2 (germline): SGDLS, YYNGEE.

The genes are TRBV4-2 and TRBJ2-7, with D possibly matching TRBD2 (5 bases). From germline, CDR1 is LGHNA and CDR2 YNFKEQ. This CDR3 contains 15 residues. The V end was cut by 0 bases, the J end by 3 bases, with 12 bases between. The DNA of the CDR3 is TGTGCCAGCAGCCAAGAATTCCAAGGAGGCTACGAGCAGTACTTC. Translation: CASSQEFQGGYEQYF.

The genes are TRBV6-5 and TRBJ1-1; perhaps TRBD1 as D (6 bases). Trimming cost V 4 bases and J 2 bases, with 11 bases left between them. The CDR3 is 14 amino acids. Germline V gives CDR1 MNHEY, CDR2 SVGAGI. The CDR3 coding sequence is TGTGCCAGCAGTTCACAGGGAAGTAACACTGAAGCTTTCTTT. It specifies CASSSQGSNTEAFF.

This chain joins TRBV5-1 and TRBJ1-1, with TRBD1 matching over 9 bases. The CDR3 consists of 14 residues. The V gene end was trimmed by 2 bases and the J gene end by 4 bases; junction bases not matched to a gene: 3. The V gene's germline CDR1 is SGHRS and CDR2 YFSETQ. The CDR3 nucleotides are TGCGCCAGCAGCTTCGGACAGGGGAGCACTGAAGCTTTCTTT. Protein: CASSFGQGSTEAFF.

The chain couples TRBV11-2 to TRBJ2-1; TRBD1 might be the D (6 bases). The CDR3 extends over 16 amino acids. Germline assignment: CDR1 SGHAT and CDR2 FQNNGV. Trimming left V 5 bases short and J 4 bases short, with 18 bases between. The DNA for the CDR3 is TGTGCCAGCAGCCCCCCCCGGGACAACGGATACAATGAGCAGTTCTTC. It translates to CASSPPRDNGYNEQFF.

With respect to this clone: The sample carries other DNA sequences with the same CDR3. V gene TRBV7-9 combines with J gene TRBJ1-1; D possibly corresponds to TRBD1 (5 bases). Between the trimmed V and J ends, which lost 3 bases and 8 bases, there was a span of 16 bases. Germline V gene data show CDR1 as SEHNR and CDR2 as FQNEAQ (reference sequence). The CDR3 extends over 14 amino acids. DNA for the CDR3: TGTGCCAGCAGCTTCGGCGGGGGTCCTTTGGAAGCTTTCTTT. Protein: CASSFGGGPLEAFF.

This clone has only one observation. The CDR3 is CASSLGLANTGELFF. The CDR3 DNA reads as TGCGCCAGCAGCTTGGGGCTGGCGAACACCGGGGAGCTGTTTTTT. V usage is TRBV5-1 and J usage is TRBJ2-2, with no clear D. Germline V gives CDR1 SGHRS, CDR2 YFSETQ. The ends were cut back, 0 bases at V and 0 bases at J, with 6 bases in the middle. The length of the CDR3 is 15 residues.